This TCR beta chain came from a study of blood T cell repertoires in COVID-19. Overall study context: Italy, Spain and the United States were the sources of the convalescent and acute COVID-19 samples. PBMCs, B-cell-depleted T cells, or T cells provided the cDNA or gDNA that made up the material.

The CDR3 runs 18 residues. Germline CDR1 reads SGDLS; CDR2 reads YYNGEE. Trimming took 3 bases from V and 8 from J; bases not matched to a gene: 14. In the source study's methods: Amplification with reference gene primers provided the estimates of nucleated cell counts. Sequenced by immunoSEQ multiplex PCR; TCRdb stores in-frame clones only, minus some. V and J calls and clone size come straight from that table; D and trimming were deduced from the DNA. The profile shows 200,000 to 300,000 clones, around 80% of them singletons. This receptor was taken from a man aged 35 to 55 who had recovered from COVID-19. The material sequenced was peripheral blood. This sequence joins TRBV9 and TRBJ2-1; 13 positions agree with TRBD2. CDR3 bases: TGTGCCAGCAGCGGAACCGGAATCGGGACTAGCGGGGAAGATGAGCAGTTCTTC. Its protein is CASSGTGIGTSGEDEQFF.